This T cell receptor (beta chain) came from a study of T-cell memory formation after mild COVID-19. Deletions cut 1 base from V and 2 bases from J, with 15 bases between. The CDR3 is 17 amino acids. The germline CDR1 and CDR2 sequences are MGHRA and YSYEKL. In this sample, this clonotype turned up a few times. Its specificity is unknown. Study conclusions and caveats: Nothing showed for sure that second-wave clones peaking on day 37 were SARS-CoV-2 specific. Some SARS-CoV-2-responding clones were already detected in memory before infection.

TCRdb called the 5' RACE reads again in MiXCR, with one record for every CDR3 protein. This table holds fewer than 350,000 distinct CDR3 sequences, approximately 15% found once. The chain combines TRBV4-1 with TRBJ1-5; no definite D call. The clonotype comes from a man aged 18 to 30 who had mild COVID-19 (a few samples of this study predate the infection). Cell type and time point are not known. Sequencing used PBMCs or a T cell subset sorted from them (not recorded which). The CDR3 here is CASSQGSRLLGNQPQHF. The CDR3 DNA reads as TGCGCCAGCAGCCAAGGTTCGCGACTTTTGGGCAATCAGCCCCAGCATTTT.